This T cell receptor (beta chain) was captured in a study of cytomegalovirus exposure and HLA in healthy donors (dated by TCRdb to 2016 to 2017). In terms of the full investigation: An earlier analysis of approximately 600 of the donors reported 250 to 350 Gb of sequence data and roughly 100 million unique TCR beta sequences from around 200 million T cells. An early release that covered 500 to 800 HLA-typed donors contained approximately 300 gigabases of sequencing data and 80 million or so unique TCR sequences. Of the approximately 400 genotyped donors, 65% to 90% were placed in the genetic ancestry cluster associated with self-reported Caucasian donors. The study aimed to test whether signatures of past pathogen exposure could be identified by cataloging public T cell receptors. The T cell repertoires of around 730 subjects were profiled by immunosequencing and related to cytomegalovirus serostatus. Along with the roughly 670-subject first cohort, a separate validation cohort of some 130 different subjects was used. To predict cytomegalovirus infection status, the study brought together high-throughput TCR immunosequencing, statistical association of individual TCRs with disease status, and machine learning. In a later analysis, previously published TCR beta repertoires from roughly 710 donors were re-analyzed and high-resolution HLA genotyping was added so that TCR occurrence patterns could be studied. In the later analysis, no new phenotypic data were used to find candidate immune exposures; instead, reliance was placed on TCR beta sequences and their occurrence across donors. An earlier analysis of 587 of the donors applied high-throughput TCR beta sequencing to assess whether each TCR beta V gene segment acted as functional or pseudogenic. Donor age, sex, ethnicity and CMV serostatus were collected together with the repertoire data. A later genetic analysis used genome-wide SNP genotypes for about 60% of the 666 donors, treating that subset as a discovery cohort. Every repertoire in the discovery cohort had been generated on one and the same sequencing platform. Class I and class II HLA loci were covered by the typing at four-digit resolution. The number of typed donors differed by locus: about 620-630 for A, B, C, DRB1 and DQB1; approximately 530 for DQA1; over 600 for DPA1; and around 490 for DPB1. Four or five DR-DQ haplotypes were treated as single units for association and clustering because of strong linkage in the cohort. On average, 235,054 unique TCR beta nucleotide sequences were sequenced per donor among 398 genotyped donors of the cohort, with 15% to 20% of those sequences being non-productive. The research as a whole found: The classifier was reported to diagnose cytomegalovirus status with high specificity and sensitivity in both the original and validation cohorts. In a later analysis, TCR association rates were found to vary across HLA loci, with the most associated TCRs seen for DRB1 alleles and the fewest for HLA-C alleles. The study gave a list of roughly 150 TCR beta chains associated with cytomegalovirus. Three of the identified cytomegalovirus-associated TCR beta chains were confirmed in vitro to be specific for cytomegalovirus antigens. The presence/absence analyses assumed that sequencing depth was roughly uniform across donors, and that assumption may not be true. A cluster of highly shared sequence variants was judged likely to be a technical artifact of the sequencing pipeline. Compared with the approximately 700-donor mean, donors in an Asian-associated ancestry cluster had fewer N-insertions in productive TCRs, according to a later genetic analysis. When HLA alleles, especially DR and DQ, strongly co-occurred, attributing TCR associations to individual alleles was difficult. Linkage disequilibrium might explain the correlated functional status among segregating V segments, but an unknown experimental factor could not be excluded. Because HLA typing was missing for some donors at each locus, association tests included only the typed subset. Specific HLA alleles were associated with over 15,000 TCR beta sequences at a false discovery rate of 0.05 in a later analysis. For the cohort, immune exposure information was limited to CMV serostatus. In a later analysis, most CMV-associated TCR beta chains were found to appear HLA-restricted, with HLA associations seemingly driven largely by CMV exposure. This cohort had only TCR beta chains sequenced, and the lack of alpha or paired-chain data limited which features could be detected. While some public TCRs were present in many individuals, most TCR sequences turned up only very rarely across donors. Some IMGT-functional V segments, including TRBV6-2 and TRBV6-3, could not be told apart with the 87-base-pair reads, so those segments were excluded. A later analysis found that HLA-associated TCR beta chains were more clonally expanded and had lower generation probabilities than equally common non-associated chains. A further reported finding was that TCR beta sequences accurately predicted the HLA-A and HLA-B alleles for most subjects in the first cohort. In an earlier analysis of approximately 590 of the donors, most TCR beta V segments appeared in productive rearrangements about 87% or about 30% of the time, broadly matching IMGT annotations. A later genetic analysis associated a missense DCLRE1C variant with V-gene and J-gene trimming of TCR beta chains, and an independent cohort replicated the association. Because counts were too low, seventeen rarely observed V segments, including chromosome 9 orphons, were excluded from the earlier analysis of under 650 of the donors. The authors suggested that the approach could potentially be extended to other disease states and immunological phenotypes. A later analysis reported that several top co-occurrence clusters appeared linked to parvovirus B19, influenza, CMV and Epstein-Barr virus.

The CDR3 spans 18 residues, from the cysteine through the phenylalanine. Of all the DNA, just the CDR3 is kept, 54 bases in frame from base 1. The germline V gene yields SGHVS for CDR1 and FQNEAQ for CDR2. The V end gives up 0 bases and the J end 4 bases, leaving 12 bases in the junction not matched to a gene. To note about this clone: The antigen it recognizes is unknown. Per-base quality was not reported, and no clone a single base away is much larger than it.

The cohort was made up of 650 to 700 healthy bone marrow donors. All cohort members were sampled while nominally healthy, although unrecorded immune exposures were likely present. The donor was CMV seronegative and belonged to the group of 352 seronegative cohort members. A peripheral blood sample was provided by each donor, and peripheral blood mononuclear cells were used for TCR beta sequencing. Genomic DNA extraction from the blood cell samples was performed with the Qiagen DNeasy Blood Extraction Kit. The method was the immunoSEQ multiplex PCR assay. For the multiplex PCR, a mixture combining 60 forward primers for TCR Vbeta segments and 13 reverse primers for TCR Jbeta segments was used. A multiplex PCR assay on genomic DNA amplified the CDR3 region of rearranged TCR beta genes. The amplified TCR beta libraries were sequenced on the Illumina HiSeq System as 87-base-pair reads. Concerning the study's data processing: A later analysis tallied some 79 million unique TCR beta chains across the 666 repertoires, and approximately 11 million of those chains were shared by two or more donors. Raw reads were error-corrected and collapsed into unique sequences with a nearest-neighbor algorithm that merged closely related sequences to remove PCR and sequencing errors. V, D and J gene segments were assigned by aligning CDR3 sequences to IMGT reference sequences. For a sequence to be retained, at least a six-nucleotide match to both a V gene segment and a J gene segment was required. Rearrangements were called productive when the CDR3 lacked stop codons and stayed in frame with V and J; all others were non-productive. Following IMGT convention, CDR3 was defined as the stretch from the second conserved V-encoded cysteine to the conserved J-encoded phenylalanine. The earlier analysis of 500 to 650 of the donors excluded any sequence lacking an unambiguous match to a single V gene segment. An earlier analysis of 500 to 700 of the donors classified V segments as functional when productive rearrangements were above 56.7% and as segregating when the standard deviation between donors was above 5%. To diagnose cytomegalovirus status from the catalog of TCR beta chain sequences, a statistical classification framework was built. A later analysis assigned V and J genes by comparing TCR nucleotide sequences with IMGT/GENE-DB human TR gene sequences. The TCRdist pipeline was used in a later analysis to assign CDR3 sequences and most-parsimonious VDJ recombination scenarios. In a later analysis, each TCR beta chain was defined by its CDR3 amino acid sequence together with its V-gene family, and reads without a unique V-gene family were excluded. In a later analysis, 550 to 650 highly shared, low-generation-probability nucleotide sequences were removed to address suspected cross-contamination and a sequencing artifact. In a later analysis, a clonal expansion index for each public chain was calculated from normalized within-repertoire ranks of inferred template counts. A later analysis computed generation probabilities with a VDJ recombination model fitted to out-of-frame rearrangements, and checked the results against IGoR. In a later analysis, hypergeometric tests were used to score TCR-TCR, TCR-HLA and TCR-CMV co-occurrence, with a repertoire-size bias correction applied to TCR pairs. To estimate false discovery rates, a later analysis permuted the HLA or CMV assignments 20 times. In a later analysis, co-occurring TCRs were grouped with DBSCAN, and TCRdist sequence similarity was added when clustering was performed within HLA-allele-positive subsets. Co-occurrence clustering excluded repertoires with fewer than 30,000 or more than 120,000 public chains, plus five with anomalous nucleotide sharing. TCRdb carries this immuneACCESS record with in-frame sequences only. Its versions omit some clonotypes, under half of them owing to an unresolved V gene in the studies checked, with the rest unexplained. V, J and clone size derive from that table, while D and trimming were established from the DNA sequence. The sample includes around 120,000 clones, with 70% to 80% observed a single time. The top ten constitute approximately 1.7% of the sample.

The sequenced material came from PBMCs. The chain was built from TRBV7-8 and TRBJ1-5; 7 bases in between match TRBD1. The sequence derives from a woman aged 45-59 years in good health and CMV-seronegative. For the CDR3, the sequence is CASSLAVRGGRRNQPQHF. The DNA sequence is as follows: TGTGCCAGCAGCTTAGCTGTCCGAGGGGGCCGTCGGAATCAGCCCCAGCATTTT.